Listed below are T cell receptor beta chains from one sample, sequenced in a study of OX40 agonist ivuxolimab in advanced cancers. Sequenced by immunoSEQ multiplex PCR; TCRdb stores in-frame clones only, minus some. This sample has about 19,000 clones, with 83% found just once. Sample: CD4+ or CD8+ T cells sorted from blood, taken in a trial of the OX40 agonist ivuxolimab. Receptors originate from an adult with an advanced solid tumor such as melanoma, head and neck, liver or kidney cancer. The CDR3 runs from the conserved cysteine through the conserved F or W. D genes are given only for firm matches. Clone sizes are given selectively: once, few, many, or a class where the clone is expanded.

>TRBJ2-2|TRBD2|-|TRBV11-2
CASSLTGLANTGELFF
TGTGCCAGCAGCTTAACGGGACTAGCGAACACCGGGGAGCTGTTTTTT
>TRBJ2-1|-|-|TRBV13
CASSLGAGYNEQFF
TGTGCCAGCAGCTTGGGTGCTGGCTACAATGAGCAGTTCTTC
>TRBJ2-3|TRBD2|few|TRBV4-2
CASSQETGLATDTQYF
TGTGCCAGCAGCCAAGAGACGGGACTAGCCACAGATACGCAGTATTTT
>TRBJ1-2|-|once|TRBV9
CASSVGRTLANYGYTF
TGTGCCAGCAGCGTAGGTAGGACACTAGCTAACTATGGCTACACCTTC
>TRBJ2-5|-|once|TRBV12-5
CASGLSGETQYF
TGTGCTAGTGGTTTGTCTGGGGAGACCCAGTACTTC
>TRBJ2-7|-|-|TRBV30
CAWSRPPREQYF
TGTGCCTGGAGTCGGCCCCCTAGGGAGCAGTACTTC
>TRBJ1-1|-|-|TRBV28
CASSLREKPGNTEAFF
TGTGCCAGCAGTTTAAGGGAAAAGCCAGGGAACACTGAAGCTTTCTTT
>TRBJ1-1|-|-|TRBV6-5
CASSPGTLNTEAFF
TGTGCCAGCAGCCCCGGGACATTGAACACTGAAGCTTTCTTT
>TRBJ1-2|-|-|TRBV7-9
CASSLVSGGYTF
TGTGCCAGCAGCTTGGTCTCTGGGGGCTACACCTTC
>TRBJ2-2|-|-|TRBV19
CASSIGGLSTGELFF
TGTGCCAGTAGTATAGGGGGACTCTCTACCGGGGAGCTGTTTTTT
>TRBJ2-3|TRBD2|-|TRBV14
CASSQDQATSGTDTQYF
TGTGCCAGCAGCCAAGATCAAGCCACTAGCGGCACAGATACGCAGTATTTT
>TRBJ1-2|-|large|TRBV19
CASKAGGHTNYGYTF
TGTGCCAGTAAGGCCGGGGGACATACCAACTATGGCTACACCTTC
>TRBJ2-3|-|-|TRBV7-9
CASSSIPADNSDTQYF
TGTGCCAGCAGCTCCATCCCCGCGGACAACTCCGATACGCAGTATTTT
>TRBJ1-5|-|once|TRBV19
CASSIGGTAYSNQPQHF
TGTGCCAGTAGTATAGGGGGGACGGCTTATAGCAATCAGCCCCAGCATTTT
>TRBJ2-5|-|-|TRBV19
CASSPHFGSQYF
TGTGCCAGTAGTCCCCACTTTGGGTCCCAGTACTTC
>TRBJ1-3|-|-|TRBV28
CASSFVAPGNTIYF
TGTGCCAGCAGTTTTGTGGCCCCTGGAAACACCATATATTTT
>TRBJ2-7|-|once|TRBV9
CASSGPGPPPYEQYF
TGTGCCAGCAGCGGCCCGGGACCGCCGCCCTACGAGCAGTACTTC
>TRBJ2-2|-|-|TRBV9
CASSVSRHTGELFF
TGTGCCAGCAGCGTTTCCAGACACACCGGGGAGCTGTTTTTT
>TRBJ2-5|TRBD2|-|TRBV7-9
CASSGFAGGPEYF
TGTGCCAGCAGTGGTTTCGCGGGGGGACCTGAGTACTTC
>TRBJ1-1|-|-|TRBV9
CASSASRVNTEAFF
TGTGCCAGCAGCGCCTCCAGGGTGAACACTGAAGCTTTCTTT
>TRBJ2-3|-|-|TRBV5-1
CASTPLDRTDTQYF
TGCGCCAGCACCCCGCTAGACAGAACAGATACGCAGTATTTT
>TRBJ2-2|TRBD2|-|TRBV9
CASSVSGGASGELFF
TGTGCCAGCAGCGTATCCGGGGGGGCCTCCGGGGAGCTGTTTTTT
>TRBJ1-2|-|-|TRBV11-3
CASSLGWEGKANYGYTF
TGTGCCAGCAGCTTAGGGTGGGAAGGCAAGGCTAACTATGGCTACACCTTC
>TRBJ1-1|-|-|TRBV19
CASSIRDRKTEAFF
TGTGCCAGTAGTATCAGGGACCGAAAGACTGAAGCTTTCTTT
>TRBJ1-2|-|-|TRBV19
CASSIPGKGNYGYTF
TGTGCCAGTAGTATCCCCGGCAAGGGTAACTATGGCTACACCTTC
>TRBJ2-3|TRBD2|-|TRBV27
CASSLASGGGAGDTQYF
TGTGCCAGCAGTTTAGCATCCGGCGGGGGGGCGGGAGATACGCAGTATTTT
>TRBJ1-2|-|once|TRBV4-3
CASSQALDPSYGYTF
TGCGCCAGCAGCCAAGCCCTTGACCCTTCCTATGGCTACACCTTC
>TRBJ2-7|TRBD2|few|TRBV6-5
CASSKTSGGAYEQYF
TGTGCCAGCAGTAAGACTAGCGGGGGGGCCTACGAGCAGTACTTC
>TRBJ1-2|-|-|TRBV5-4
CASSPIQGNYGYTF
TGTGCCAGCAGCCCCATCCAGGGTAACTATGGCTACACCTTC
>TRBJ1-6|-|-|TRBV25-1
CASSEFRPGNSPLHF
TGTGCCAGCAGTGAATTCCGGCCTGGAAATTCACCCCTCCACTTT
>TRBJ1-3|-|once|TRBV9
CASSVRDNDFGNTIYF
TGTGCCAGCAGCGTACGGGACAACGATTTTGGAAACACCATATATTTT
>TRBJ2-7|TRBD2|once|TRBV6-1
CASSLAGEAYEQYF
TGTGCCAGCAGTCTAGCGGGGGAAGCCTACGAGCAGTACTTC
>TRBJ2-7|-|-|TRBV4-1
CASSQDLDEQYF
TGCGCCAGCAGCCAAGATCTGGACGAGCAGTACTTC
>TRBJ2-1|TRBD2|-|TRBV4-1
CASSEHSGGLNEQFF
TGCGCCAGCAGCGAACATAGCGGGGGCCTCAATGAGCAGTTCTTC
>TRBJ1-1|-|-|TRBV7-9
CASILLDDTEAFF
TGTGCCAGCATTCTCTTGGATGACACTGAAGCTTTCTTT
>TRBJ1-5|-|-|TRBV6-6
CASNPAEGFNQPQHF
TGTGCCAGCAACCCAGCGGAGGGGTTCAATCAGCCCCAGCATTTT
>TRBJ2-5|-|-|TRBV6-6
CASSYWDGGSKETQYF
TGTGCCAGCAGTTATTGGGATGGGGGTAGTAAAGAGACCCAGTACTTC
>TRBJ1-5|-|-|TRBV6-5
CASKRTGNQPQHF
TGTGCCAGCAAACGAACAGGGAATCAGCCCCAGCATTTT
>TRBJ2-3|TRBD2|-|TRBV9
CASSTSGVATDTQYF
TGTGCCAGCAGCACTAGCGGGGTGGCCACAGATACGCAGTATTTT
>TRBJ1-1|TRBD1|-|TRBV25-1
CASSAGQGALNTEAFF
TGTGCCAGCAGTGCCGGACAGGGGGCATTGAACACTGAAGCTTTCTTT
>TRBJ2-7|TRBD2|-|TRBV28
CASSFSGGARYEQYF
TGTGCCAGCAGTTTTAGCGGGGGGGCCCGCTACGAGCAGTACTTC
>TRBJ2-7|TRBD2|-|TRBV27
CASSNLHFGGTYEQYF
TGTGCCAGCAGTAACCTACATTTCGGGGGGACCTACGAGCAGTACTTC
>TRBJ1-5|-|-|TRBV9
CASSPTGAAGDPQHF
TGTGCCAGCAGCCCGACGGGGGCGGCCGGAGACCCCCAGCATTTT
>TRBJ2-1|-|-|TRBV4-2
CASSQAPGRGSSYNEQFF
TGTGCCAGCAGCCAAGCGCCGGGACGGGGGAGCTCCTACAATGAGCAGTTCTTC
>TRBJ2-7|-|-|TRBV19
CASSIQGGTYEQYF
TGTGCCAGTAGTATACAGGGGGGAACCTACGAGCAGTACTTC
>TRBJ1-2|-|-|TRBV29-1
CSVRFMGHNNYGYTF
TGCAGCGTTCGTTTCATGGGACACAATAACTATGGCTACACCTTC